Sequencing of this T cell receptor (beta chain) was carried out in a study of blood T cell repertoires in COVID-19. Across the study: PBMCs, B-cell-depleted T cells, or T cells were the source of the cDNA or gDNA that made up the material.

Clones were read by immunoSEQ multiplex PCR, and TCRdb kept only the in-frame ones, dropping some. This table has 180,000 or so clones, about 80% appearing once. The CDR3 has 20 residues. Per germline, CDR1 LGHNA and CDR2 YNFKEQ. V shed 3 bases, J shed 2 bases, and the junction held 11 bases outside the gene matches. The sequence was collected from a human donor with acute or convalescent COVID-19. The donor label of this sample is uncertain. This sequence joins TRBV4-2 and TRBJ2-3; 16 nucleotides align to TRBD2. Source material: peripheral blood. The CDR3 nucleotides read TGTGCCAGCAGCCATCCGGGACTAGCGGGAGGGCGAGGACACACAGATACGCAGTATTTT. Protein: CASSHPGLAGGRGHTDTQYF.